These T cell receptor beta chains were read from a single sample in a study of cytomegalovirus exposure and HLA in healthy donors. Here immunoSEQ multiplex PCR was the method, and the copy in TCRdb shows in-frame clones only, minus some. Of more than 140,000 clones listed, about three quarters are singletons. Sequences were obtained from PBMCs. The receptors here all came from a male donor in good health and CMV-seronegative. CDR3s include the opening cysteine and the closing phenylalanine or tryptophan. D genes are given only for firm matches. Not all rows give a size; the values are once, few, many and, for expanded clones, a class.

CDR3: CASSLNSRQGNDNEQFF
DNA: TGTGCCAGCAGCTTAAACTCGAGACAGGGAAACGACAATGAGCAGTTCTTC
V: TRBV7-9
J: TRBJ2-1
D: TRBD1
size: -

CDR3: CASSPRGGENYGYTF
DNA: TGTGCCAGCAGCCCCCGGGGGGGAGAGAACTATGGCTACACCTTC
V: TRBV11-3
J: TRBJ1-2
D: -
size: few

CDR3: CASSLEVNYGYTF
DNA: TGTGCCAGCAGCTTGGAGGTTAACTATGGCTACACCTTC
V: TRBV7-2
J: TRBJ1-2
D: -
size: -

CDR3: CASSPRTAYYGYTF
DNA: TGTGCCAGCAGCCCTAGGACAGCGTACTATGGCTACACCTTC
V: TRBV7-9
J: TRBJ1-2
D: -
size: -

CDR3: CASSAGTGRTEAFF
DNA: TGTGCCAGCAGCGCCGGGACAGGGCGGACTGAAGCTTTCTTT
V: TRBV11-2
J: TRBJ1-1
D: TRBD1
size: once

CDR3: CSSSFTTSGGHYEQYF
DNA: TGTTCCAGCAGCTTCACGACTAGCGGGGGGCACTACGAGCAGTACTTC
V: TRBV7-9
J: TRBJ2-7
D: TRBD2
size: -

CDR3: CASSLGDSIQETQYF
DNA: TGTGCCAGCAGCTTAGGTGACAGTATCCAAGAGACCCAGTACTTC
V: TRBV7-9
J: TRBJ2-5
D: -
size: -

CDR3: CASSLDNPGRTEAFF
DNA: TGCGCCAGCAGCTTAGACAACCCCGGTAGGACTGAAGCTTTCTTT
V: TRBV5-1
J: TRBJ1-1
D: -
size: -

CDR3: CASTPTPGSYEAFF
DNA: TGTGCCAGTACCCCAACCCCGGGGTCATACGAAGCTTTCTTT
V: TRBV19
J: TRBJ1-1
D: -
size: -

CDR3: CAIRDTPGNTEAFF
DNA: TGTGCCATCAGGGACACCCCTGGGAACACTGAAGCTTTCTTT
V: TRBV10-3
J: TRBJ1-1
D: -
size: once

CDR3: CASSPRAPYEQYF
DNA: TGTGCCAGCAGCCCCCGCGCCCCCTACGAGCAGTACTTC
V: TRBV11-1
J: TRBJ2-7
D: -
size: -

CDR3: CASSLEHGGAVGGYTF
DNA: TGTGCCAGCAGCTTAGAGCATGGGGGGGCAGTTGGTGGCTACACCTTC
V: TRBV7-9
J: TRBJ1-2
D: -
size: once

CDR3: CASSYLAGSPYEQYF
DNA: TGTGCCAGCAGTTACCTAGCGGGGAGCCCCTACGAGCAGTACTTC
V: TRBV6-5
J: TRBJ2-7
D: TRBD2
size: -

CDR3: CASSLVRDSSLSSYNEQFF
DNA: TGCGCCAGCAGCTTGGTTCGGGACAGTTCACTGAGCTCCTACAATGAGCAGTTCTTC
V: TRBV5-1
J: TRBJ2-1
D: TRBD1
size: -

CDR3: CASSWGQGRDTQYF
DNA: TGTGCCAGCAGCTGGGGACAGGGAAGAGATACGCAGTATTTT
V: TRBV5-8
J: TRBJ2-3
D: TRBD1
size: few

CDR3: CSSSYTGVRCGYTF
DNA: TGTTCCAGCAGCTATACCGGGGTTAGATGTGGCTACACCTTC
V: TRBV7-9
J: TRBJ1-2
D: -
size: once

CDR3: CASSHSWGGSPLHF
DNA: TGTGCCAGCAGCCACAGTTGGGGAGGATCACCCCTCCACTTT
V: TRBV11-1
J: TRBJ1-6
D: -
size: -

CDR3: CSSSATQGADYGYTF
DNA: TGTTCCAGCAGCGCCACCCAGGGGGCGGACTATGGCTACACCTTC
V: TRBV7-9
J: TRBJ1-2
D: TRBD1
size: -

CDR3: CASSVSRDRGSGNTIYF
DNA: TGTGCCAGCAGCGTAAGCAGGGACAGGGGCAGTGGAAACACCATATATTTT
V: TRBV9
J: TRBJ1-3
D: TRBD1
size: few

CDR3: CAWSAPTGQSNQPQHF
DNA: TGTGCCTGGAGTGCCCCCACGGGACAGAGCAATCAGCCCCAGCATTTT
V: TRBV30
J: TRBJ1-5
D: TRBD1
size: -

CDR3: CAWRVWGGGEQFF
DNA: TGTGCCTGGAGGGTATGGGGCGGCGGTGAGCAGTTCTTC
V: TRBV30
J: TRBJ2-1
D: -
size: -

CDR3: CASSLIGLAGDEQFF
DNA: TGTGCCAGCAGCTTGATAGGTCTAGCGGGAGATGAGCAGTTCTTC
V: TRBV2
J: TRBJ2-1
D: TRBD2
size: once

CDR3: CASSIVAGQNEKLFF
DNA: TGTGCCAGTAGTATAGTCGCGGGACAGAATGAAAAACTGTTTTTT
V: TRBV19
J: TRBJ1-4
D: TRBD1
size: -

CDR3: CAWSRDSVNTEAFF
DNA: TGTGCCTGGAGTCGGGACAGCGTGAACACTGAAGCTTTCTTT
V: TRBV30
J: TRBJ1-1
D: TRBD1
size: -

CDR3: CASSRGVWTEAFF
DNA: TGTGCCAGTAGCCGGGGGGTCTGGACTGAAGCTTTCTTT
V: TRBV19
J: TRBJ1-1
D: -
size: -

CDR3: CASSMDGTGLYLNTEAFF
DNA: TGTGCCAGTAGTATGGACGGGACAGGTCTTTACTTGAACACTGAAGCTTTCTTT
V: TRBV19
J: TRBJ1-1
D: TRBD1
size: -

CDR3: CASSLLQAIYNEQFF
DNA: TGTGCCAGCAGCTTATTACAGGCGATCTACAATGAGCAGTTCTTC
V: TRBV11-2
J: TRBJ2-1
D: -
size: -

CDR3: CASSSQQGNTEAFF
DNA: TGTGCCAGCAGCTCACAACAGGGGAACACTGAAGCTTTCTTT
V: TRBV7-9
J: TRBJ1-1
D: -
size: -

CDR3: CASSAGTSSYNEQFF
DNA: TGTGCCAGCAGCGCCGGGACTAGCTCCTACAATGAGCAGTTCTTC
V: TRBV9
J: TRBJ2-1
D: TRBD2
size: -

CDR3: CASSQTGNQGELFF
DNA: TGTGCCAGCAGCCAGACAGGGAACCAGGGGGAGCTGTTTTTT
V: TRBV11-3
J: TRBJ2-2
D: TRBD1
size: -

CDR3: CASRGGSSYNSPLHF
DNA: TGTGCCAGCAGGGGGGGGAGCTCCTATAATTCACCCCTCCACTTT
V: TRBV6-5
J: TRBJ1-6
D: -
size: -

CDR3: CASSLWTSGDFYNEQFF
DNA: TGTGCCAGCAGTTTATGGACTAGCGGGGACTTCTACAATGAGCAGTTCTTC
V: TRBV27
J: TRBJ2-1
D: TRBD2
size: -

CDR3: CASIKSGSDTGELFF
DNA: TGTGCCAGCATTAAGAGCGGGAGCGACACCGGGGAGCTGTTTTTT
V: TRBV2
J: TRBJ2-2
D: TRBD2
size: -

CDR3: CASGGGQGKSTDTQYF
DNA: TGTGCCAGCGGGGGAGGACAGGGAAAGAGCACAGATACGCAGTATTTT
V: TRBV27
J: TRBJ2-3
D: TRBD1
size: few

CDR3: CATKEGNTGELFF
DNA: TGTGCCACTAAAGAGGGAAACACCGGGGAGCTGTTTTTT
V: TRBV5-5
J: TRBJ2-2
D: -
size: -

CDR3: CARSLGGLGSRNTGELFF
DNA: TGTGCCAGAAGCTTAGGCGGGCTCGGTAGCCGGAACACCGGGGAGCTGTTTTTT
V: TRBV7-5
J: TRBJ2-2
D: -
size: -

CDR3: CASSEGLAGVNEQFF
DNA: TGTGCCAGCAGCGAAGGACTAGCGGGAGTTAATGAGCAGTTCTTC
V: TRBV7-9
J: TRBJ2-1
D: TRBD2
size: -

CDR3: CASTFRGDEQFF
DNA: TGTGCCAGTACCTTCCGGGGTGATGAGCAGTTCTTC
V: TRBV19
J: TRBJ2-1
D: -
size: -

CDR3: CAWSVRWGGPTRRGDGYTF
DNA: TGTGCCTGGAGTGTACGGTGGGGGGGGCCCACCAGGAGGGGAGATGGCTACACCTTC
V: TRBV30
J: TRBJ1-2
D: -
size: -

CDR3: CASSLGEGRGTFF
DNA: TGTGCCAGCAGCTTAGGGGAGGGTAGGGGGACTTTCTTT
V: TRBV7-9
J: TRBJ1-1
D: -
size: once

CDR3: CASSLARASGPYEQYF
DNA: TGTGCCAGCAGCTTAGCGCGGGCTAGCGGGCCCTACGAGCAGTACTTC
V: TRBV7-8
J: TRBJ2-7
D: TRBD2
size: -

CDR3: CASRDSPNSPLHF
DNA: TGTGCCAGCAGGGACAGTCCTAATTCACCCCTCCACTTT
V: TRBV27
J: TRBJ1-6
D: -
size: -

CDR3: CASSGGGQGRGTEAFF
DNA: TGTGCCAGCAGTGGAGGGGGACAGGGACGCGGGACTGAAGCTTTCTTT
V: TRBV2
J: TRBJ1-1
D: TRBD1
size: -

CDR3: CASSYGQFYEQYF
DNA: TGTGCCAGCAGTTACGGGCAGTTCTACGAGCAGTACTTC
V: TRBV6-5
J: TRBJ2-7
D: -
size: -